The entry below gives a single TCR beta chain sequence along with its context. Its antigen remains unknown. These data belong to a study of cytomegalovirus exposure and HLA in healthy donors. Study outcomes and limitations: Most TCR sequences were seen very rarely across donors, but some public TCRs occurred in many. Roughly uniform sequencing depth across donors was assumed, possibly incorrectly.

At collection, donors were nominally healthy, but unrecorded immune exposures were probable. 60 Vbeta and 13 Jbeta primers were used in PCR. The method was immunoSEQ multiplex PCR; TCRdb's version includes in-frame clones alone and lacks a portion of them. This repertoire shows roughly 170,000 clones, about 68% found once; its top ten account for around 2.4%. CDR1 and CDR2 (germline): SGDLS, YYNGEE. The V and J ends lost 3 bases and 4 bases respectively, with 17 bases between them. CDR3 length: 16 amino acids. The TCR sequence derives from a female donor in good health and CMV-seronegative. The specimen sequenced was PBMCs. This chain joins TRBV9 and TRBJ1-3, with a possible D match to TRBD1 (5 bases). The CDR3 bases are TGTGCCAGCAGCGGGGCCCCGACAGTATCCGGAAACACCATATATTTT. Protein: CASSGAPTVSGNTIYF.